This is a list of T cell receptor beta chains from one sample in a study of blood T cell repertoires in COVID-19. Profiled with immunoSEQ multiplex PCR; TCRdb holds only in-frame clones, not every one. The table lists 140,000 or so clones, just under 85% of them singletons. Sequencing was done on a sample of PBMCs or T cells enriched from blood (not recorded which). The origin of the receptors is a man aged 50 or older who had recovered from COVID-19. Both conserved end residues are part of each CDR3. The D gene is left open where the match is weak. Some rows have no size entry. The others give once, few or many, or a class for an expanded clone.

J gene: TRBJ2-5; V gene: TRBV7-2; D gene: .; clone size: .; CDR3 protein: CASQQVQETQYF; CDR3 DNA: TGTGCCTCGCAGCAGGTTCAAGAGACCCAGTACTTC
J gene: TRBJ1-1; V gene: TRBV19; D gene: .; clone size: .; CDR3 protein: CASSPETGSRGAEAFF; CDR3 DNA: TGTGCCAGTAGTCCCGAAACAGGGTCGAGAGGAGCTGAAGCTTTCTTT
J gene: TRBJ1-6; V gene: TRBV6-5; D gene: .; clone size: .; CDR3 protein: CASSRQNVPNSPLHF; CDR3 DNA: TGTGCCAGCAGTCGACAGAACGTGCCGAATTCACCCCTCCACTTT
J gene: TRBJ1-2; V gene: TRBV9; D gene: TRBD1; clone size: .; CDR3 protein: CASTTQGGTGYGYTF; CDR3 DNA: TGTGCCAGCACGACTCAGGGAGGGACAGGCTATGGCTACACCTTC
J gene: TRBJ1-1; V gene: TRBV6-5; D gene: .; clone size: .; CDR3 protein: CALDRNTEAFF; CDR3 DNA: TGTGCACTGGACAGGAACACTGAAGCTTTCTTT
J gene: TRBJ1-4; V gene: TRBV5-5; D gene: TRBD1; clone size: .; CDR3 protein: CASSVTTGGAKLFF; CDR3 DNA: TGTGCCAGCAGCGTCACCACAGGGGGCGCAAAACTGTTTTTT
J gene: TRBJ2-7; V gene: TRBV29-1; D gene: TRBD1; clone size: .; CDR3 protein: CSVVYRGIGSYEQYF; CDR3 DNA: TGCAGCGTTGTTTACAGGGGAATAGGCTCCTACGAGCAGTACTTC
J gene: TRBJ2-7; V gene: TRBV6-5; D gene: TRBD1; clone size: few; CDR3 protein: CAGTSGQGHEQYF; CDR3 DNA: TGTGCCGGAACATCGGGACAGGGTCACGAGCAGTACTTC
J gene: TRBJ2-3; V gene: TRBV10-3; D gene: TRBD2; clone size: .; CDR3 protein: CAISGGTSGTDTQYF; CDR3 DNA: TGTGCCATCAGTGGTGGGACTAGCGGGACAGATACGCAGTATTTT
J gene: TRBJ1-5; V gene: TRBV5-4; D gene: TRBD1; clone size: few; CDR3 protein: CASSFWGQGQNQPQHF; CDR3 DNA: TGTGCCAGCAGCTTTTGGGGACAGGGCCAGAATCAGCCCCAGCATTTT
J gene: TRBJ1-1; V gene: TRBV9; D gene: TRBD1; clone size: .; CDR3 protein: CASSQTGAMNTEAFF; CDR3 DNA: TGTGCCAGCAGCCAAACAGGGGCTATGAACACTGAAGCTTTCTTT
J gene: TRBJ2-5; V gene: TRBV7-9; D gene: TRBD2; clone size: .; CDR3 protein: CASSLEVGILAGYQETQYF; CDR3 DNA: TGTGCCAGCAGCTTAGAGGTTGGGATTCTAGCGGGATACCAAGAGACCCAGTACTTC
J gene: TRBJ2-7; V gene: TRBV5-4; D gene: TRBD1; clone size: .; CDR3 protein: CASSLPGTGTNEQYF; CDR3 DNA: TGTGCCAGCAGCTTACCGGGGACAGGGACGAACGAGCAGTACTTC
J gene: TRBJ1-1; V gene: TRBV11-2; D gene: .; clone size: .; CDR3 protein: CASSLYGLNTEAFF; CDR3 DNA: TGTGCCAGCAGCTTGTACGGACTCAACACTGAAGCTTTCTTT
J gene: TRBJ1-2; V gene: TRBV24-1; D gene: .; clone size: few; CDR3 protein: CATSETGYYGYTF; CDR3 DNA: TGTGCCACCAGTGAAACAGGGTACTATGGCTACACCTTC
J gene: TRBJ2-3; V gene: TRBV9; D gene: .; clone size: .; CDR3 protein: CASSPGHEDTQYF; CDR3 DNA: TGTGCCAGCAGCCCTGGACATGAAGATACGCAGTATTTT
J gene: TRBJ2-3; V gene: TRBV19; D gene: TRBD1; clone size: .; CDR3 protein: CASSMTGGYTDTQYF; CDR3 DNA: TGTGCCAGTAGTATGACAGGGGGCTACACAGATACGCAGTATTTT
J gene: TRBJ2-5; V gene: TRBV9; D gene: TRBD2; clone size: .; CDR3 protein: CASSVAYPTSGGAEETQYF; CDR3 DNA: TGTGCCAGCAGCGTAGCGTACCCTACTAGCGGGGGGGCCGAGGAGACCCAGTACTTC
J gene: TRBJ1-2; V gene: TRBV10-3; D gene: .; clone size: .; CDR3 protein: CAISESVREYGYTF; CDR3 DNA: TGTGCCATCAGTGAGTCAGTGAGGGAGTATGGCTACACCTTC
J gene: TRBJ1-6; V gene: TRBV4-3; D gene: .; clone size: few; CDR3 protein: CASSQGRGYNSPLHF; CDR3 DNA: TGCGCCAGCAGCCAGGGAAGAGGGTATAATTCACCCCTCCACTTT
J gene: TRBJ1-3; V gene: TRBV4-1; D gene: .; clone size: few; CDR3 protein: CASSQTPRAGLVGNTIYF; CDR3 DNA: TGCGCCAGCAGCCAGACCCCTCGGGCAGGGCTGGTCGGAAACACCATATATTTT
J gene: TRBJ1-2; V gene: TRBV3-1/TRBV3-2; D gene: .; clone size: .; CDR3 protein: CASSQQGNYGYTF; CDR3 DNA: TGTGCCAGCAGCCAACAGGGAAACTATGGCTACACCTTC
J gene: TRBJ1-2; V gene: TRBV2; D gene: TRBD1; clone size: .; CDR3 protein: CASRSGQGAYGYTF; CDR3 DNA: TGTGCCAGCCGATCAGGACAGGGGGCATATGGCTACACCTTC
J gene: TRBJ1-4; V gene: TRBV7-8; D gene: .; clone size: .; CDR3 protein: CASSAVTGSEKLFF; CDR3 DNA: TGTGCCAGCAGCGCCGTAACAGGGAGTGAAAAACTGTTTTTT
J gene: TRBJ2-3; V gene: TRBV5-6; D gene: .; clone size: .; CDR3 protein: CASSKTSYVQYF; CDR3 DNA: TGTGCCAGCAGCAAAACTAGCTACGTGCAGTATTTT
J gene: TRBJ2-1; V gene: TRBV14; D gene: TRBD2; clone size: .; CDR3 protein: CASSLSGGALEQFF; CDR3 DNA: TGTGCCAGCAGCCTTAGCGGGGGGGCACTTGAGCAGTTCTTC
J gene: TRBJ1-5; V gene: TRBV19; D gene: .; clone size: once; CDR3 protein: CASSTSGSRTQHF; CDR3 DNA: TGTGCCAGTAGTACGTCGGGGTCTAGGACCCAGCATTTT
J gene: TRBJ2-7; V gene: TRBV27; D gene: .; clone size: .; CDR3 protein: CASSFGGSLPQYF; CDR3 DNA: TGTGCCAGCAGTTTTGGCGGATCCCTCCCGCAGTACTTC
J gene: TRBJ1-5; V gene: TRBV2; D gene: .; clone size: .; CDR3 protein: CASSERQGSQPQHF; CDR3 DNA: TGTGCCAGCAGTGAACGTCAGGGTAGTCAGCCCCAGCATTTT
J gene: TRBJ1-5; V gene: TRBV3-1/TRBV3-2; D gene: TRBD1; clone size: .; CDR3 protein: CASSRGQGARNQPQHF; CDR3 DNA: TGTGCCAGCAGCCGAGGACAGGGGGCGCGCAATCAGCCCCAGCATTTT
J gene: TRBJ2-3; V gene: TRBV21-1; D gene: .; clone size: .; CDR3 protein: CASSKEDTDTQYF; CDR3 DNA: TGTGCCAGCAGCAAGGAGGACACAGATACGCAGTATTTT
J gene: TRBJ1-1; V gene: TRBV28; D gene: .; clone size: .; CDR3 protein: CASSLFRVGTEAFF; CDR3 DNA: TGTGCCAGCAGTTTATTCAGGGTTGGGACTGAAGCTTTCTTT
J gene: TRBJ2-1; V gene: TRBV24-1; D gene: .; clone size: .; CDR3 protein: CATSDPGQRYNEQFF; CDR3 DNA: TGTGCCACCAGTGACCCCGGCCAGCGCTACAATGAGCAGTTCTTC
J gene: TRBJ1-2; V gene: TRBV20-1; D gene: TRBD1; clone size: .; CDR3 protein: CSAVDRGGVSF; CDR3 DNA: TGCAGTGCTGTCGACAGGGGAGGCGTCTCCTTC
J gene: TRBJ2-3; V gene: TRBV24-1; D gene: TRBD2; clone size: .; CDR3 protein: CATSALAAGGTDTQYF; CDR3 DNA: TGTGCCACCAGTGCTCTGGCAGCGGGGGGCACAGATACGCAGTATTTT
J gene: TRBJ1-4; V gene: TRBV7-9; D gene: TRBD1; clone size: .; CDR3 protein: CASSPTGTAGFELFF; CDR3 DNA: TGTGCCAGCAGCCCAACCGGGACAGCGGGTTTCGAGCTGTTTTTT
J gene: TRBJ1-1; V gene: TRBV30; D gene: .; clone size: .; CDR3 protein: CAWSVSGVGTEAFF; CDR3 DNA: TGTGCCTGGAGTGTCTCCGGGGTTGGCACTGAAGCTTTCTTT
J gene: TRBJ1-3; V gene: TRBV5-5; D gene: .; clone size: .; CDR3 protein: CASTHGAQGKWENTIYF; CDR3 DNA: TGTGCCAGCACTCATGGGGCGCAGGGCAAATGGGAAAACACCATATATTTT
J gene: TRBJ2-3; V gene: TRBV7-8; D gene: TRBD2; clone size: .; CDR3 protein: CASSLYASGGTDTQYF; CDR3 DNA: TGTGCCAGCAGCTTATATGCTAGCGGGGGTACAGATACGCAGTATTTT
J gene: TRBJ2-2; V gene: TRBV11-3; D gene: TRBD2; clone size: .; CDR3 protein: CASSLALAGGNTGELFF; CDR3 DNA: TGTGCCAGCAGCTTAGCGTTGGCGGGGGGGAACACCGGGGAGCTGTTTTTT
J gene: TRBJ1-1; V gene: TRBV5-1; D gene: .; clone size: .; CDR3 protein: CASGGRTNTEAFF; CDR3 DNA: TGCGCCAGCGGAGGGCGGACGAACACTGAAGCTTTCTTT
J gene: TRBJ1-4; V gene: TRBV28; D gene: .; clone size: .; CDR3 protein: CASSQYSTHDGKLFF; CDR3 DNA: TGTGCCAGCAGTCAGTACAGTACACATGACGGAAAACTGTTTTTT
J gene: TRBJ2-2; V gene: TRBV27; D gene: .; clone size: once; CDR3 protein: CASSFRVYTGELFF; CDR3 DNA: TGTGCCAGCAGTTTCAGGGTATACACCGGGGAGCTGTTTTTT
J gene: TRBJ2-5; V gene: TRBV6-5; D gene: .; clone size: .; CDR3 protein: CASSYSKGAGETQYF; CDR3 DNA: TGTGCCAGCAGTTACTCAAAAGGGGCGGGGGAGACCCAGTACTTC
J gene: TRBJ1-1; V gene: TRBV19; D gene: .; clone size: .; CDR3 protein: CASSIASTGLNTEAFF; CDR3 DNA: TGTGCCAGTAGTATAGCCTCCACAGGGTTGAACACTGAAGCTTTCTTT
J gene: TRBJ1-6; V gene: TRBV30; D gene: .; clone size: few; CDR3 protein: CAWRGQSSYNSPLHF; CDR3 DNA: TGTGCCTGGAGGGGCCAGAGCTCCTATAATTCACCCCTCCACTTT
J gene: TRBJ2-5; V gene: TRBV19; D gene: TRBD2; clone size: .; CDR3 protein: CASRAGGETQYF; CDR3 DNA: TGTGCCAGTAGGGCGGGGGGGGAGACCCAGTACTTC
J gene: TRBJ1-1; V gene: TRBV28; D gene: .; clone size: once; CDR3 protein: CASSLAGLNAEAFF; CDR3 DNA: TGTGCCAGCAGTTTAGCGGGACTGAACGCTGAAGCTTTCTTT
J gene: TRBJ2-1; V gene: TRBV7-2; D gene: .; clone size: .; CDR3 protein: CASSLKGAEQFF; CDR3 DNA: TGTGCCAGCAGCTTAAAAGGGGCTGAGCAGTTCTTC